Presented here are 27 T cell receptor beta chains from one specimen sequenced in a study of T cells in Graves' hyperthyroidism and ophthalmopathy. Amplification of TCR beta CDR3 regions used RNA as the template. First-round RT-PCR of the TCR CDR3 relied on the HTBI primer set. One entry per CDR3 protein, called by TCRdb with MiXCR from the multiplex PCR reads. This sample yields under 40,000 distinct CDR3 sequences, of which 52% are seen a single time; roughly 15% belongs to the top ten. The material sequenced was blood. The receptors shown here come from a man aged 35 to 55 with Graves' ophthalmopathy.

This clonotype is judged medium-sized (0.01 to 0.1%). The J gene is TRBJ1-3, the V gene TRBV24-1; 8 nucleotides line up with TRBD1. This CDR3 has 15 amino acids. Trimming cost V 7 bases and J 3 bases; bases outside gene matches: 7. CDR1 and CDR2 (germline): KGHDR, SFDVKD. For the CDR3, the DNA is TGTGCCACCAGAGCCTCGGACAGGGTTGGAAACACCATATATTTT. This codes for CATRASDRVGNTIYF.

V is TRBV29-1 and J is TRBJ2-1; maybe TRBD2 (6 bases). Trimming removed 2 bases at V and 5 bases at J, with 10 bases between. The CDR3 is 13 residues long. The germline V gene has CDR1 SQVTM and CDR2 ANQGSEA. The CDR3 is CSVESVADNEQFF. CDR3 nucleotide sequence: TGCAGCGTTGAATCGGTAGCGGACAATGAGCAGTTCTTC.

The count of this clonotype is one. The chain combines TRBV5-1 with TRBJ2-7; possibly TRBD2 for D (6 bases). The V end was cut by 0 bases, the J end by 4 bases, with 26 bases between. CDR1 and CDR2 (germline): SGHRS, YFSETQ. This CDR3 is 19 amino acids long. The DNA for the CDR3 is TGCGCCAGCAGCTTGGGGGTAACTAGCCGCAGATTGGTCCAATACGAGCAGTACTTC. This codes for CASSLGVTSRRLVQYEQYF.

About this clonotype: In this CDR3 the conserved last residue, phenylalanine or tryptophan, is missing, so a read error is likely. Because the CDR3's place on the DNA is in doubt, the DNA is left out and the CDR3 is given as listed by TCRdb. This rearrangement joins TRBV20-1 to TRBJ2-6. Germline values: CDR1 DFQATT, CDR2 SNEGSKA (reference sequence). The CDR3 adds up to 9 amino acids, both ends counted. This CDR3 is CSASASGTS.

The table lists this clonotype with many counts. V is TRBV3-1 and J is TRBJ2-2, with unresolved D. This CDR3 is built from 13 residues. Per the germline V gene, CDR1 is LGHDT and CDR2 is YNNKEL (reference sequence). Trimming pared 1 base from V and 6 bases from J, leaving 6 bases between. The chain's CDR3 is CASSQGFPGELFF. CDR3 nucleotide sequence: TGTGCCAGCAGCCAAGGCTTCCCCGGGGAGCTGTTTTTT. Combining the CDR3 with reference TRBV3-1 and TRBJ2-2 gives the whole variable domain DTAVSQTPKYLVTQMGNDKSIKCEQNLGHDTMYWYKQDSKKFLKIMFSYNNKELIINETVPNRFSPKSPDKAHLNLHINSLELGDSAVYFCASSQGFPGELFFGEGSRLTVL.

The gene calls are TRBV2 and TRBJ2-5, with TRBD1 identical over 8 bases. The trim removed 6 bases at V and 5 bases at J, leaving 5 bases unmatched. CDR3 length: 13 amino acids. Germline CDR1 SNHLY, CDR2 FYNNEI. This CDR3 is CASRAGGGETQYF. DNA of the CDR3: TGTGCCAGCAGGGCAGGGGGCGGGGAGACCCAGTACTTC. The variable domain in full, completed from reference TRBV2 and TRBJ2-5, reads EPEVTQTPSHQVTQMGQEVILRCVPISNHLYFYWYRQILGQKVEFLVSFYNNEISEKSEIFDDQFSVERPDGSNFTLKIRSTKLEDSAMYFCASRAGGGETQYFGPGTRLLVL.

The rearrangement joins TRBV9 to TRBJ2-7; tentatively, D is TRBD1 (6 bases). The CDR3 has 13 amino acids. CDR1 and CDR2 (germline): SGDLS, YYNGEE. V was clipped by 4 bases and J by 4 bases, with 12 bases between them. CDR3 in amino acids: CASSSQQGYEQYF. CDR3 bases: TGTGCCAGCAGCTCCCAACAGGGTTACGAGCAGTACTTC.

The rearrangement links TRBV5-6 to TRBJ2-1, with D tentatively TRBD1 or TRBD2 (5 bases each). Germline CDR1 reads SGHDT; CDR2 reads YYEEEE. V gave up 0 bases and J gave up 7 bases, with 11 bases separating them. CDR3 size: 14 residues. Here the CDR3 reads CASSLAGSGNEQFF. CDR3 bases: TGTGCCAGCAGCTTGGCAGGGTCGGGGAATGAGCAGTTCTTC.

The chain is built from TRBV7-3 and TRBJ2-2, with 9 bases matching TRBD2. V shed 7 bases, J shed 4 bases, and the junction held 10 bases outside the gene matches. Germline V gene sequence: CDR1 SGHTA, CDR2 FQGTGA. The CDR3 covers 16 residues. The CDR3 spells CASKRTGLAFTGELFF. The CDR3 region has the DNA TGTGCCAGCAAGAGAACCGGACTAGCGTTCACCGGGGAGCTGTTTTTT.

The rearrangement links TRBV20-1 to TRBJ2-5; tentative D call: TRBD1 (8 bases). This CDR3 is built from 16 residues. The germline gives CDR1 DFQATT, CDR2 SNEGSKA (reference sequence). V was clipped by 6 bases and J by 3 bases, with 23 bases between them. This chain's CDR3 is CSATTGGRAAKETQYF. CDR3 coding DNA: TGCAGTGCCACCACAGGGGGGAGGGCCGCCAAAGAGACCCAGTACTTC.

The V call is TRBV2, the J call TRBJ1-2; TRBD1 matches 9 bases. Germline V gene data show CDR1 as SNHLY and CDR2 as FYNNEI. The V segment lost 6 bases and the J segment 8 bases; nucleotides outside the gene matches: 7. The CDR3 covers 13 residues. Here the CDR3 reads CASSEQGAQGYTF. For the CDR3, the DNA is TGTGCCAGCAGCGAACAGGGGGCGCAAGGCTACACCTTC. The whole variable domain, remainder taken from reference TRBV2 and TRBJ1-2, is EPEVTQTPSHQVTQMGQEVILRCVPISNHLYFYWYRQILGQKVEFLVSFYNNEISEKSEIFDDQFSVERPDGSNFTLKIRSTKLEDSAMYFCASSEQGAQGYTFGSGTRLTVV.

This clonotype was counted ten times or more. The chain joins TRBV3-1 to TRBJ2-5, with D perhaps TRBD1 (5 bases). V lost 4 bases, J lost 5 bases, and 20 bases lay in between. Germline CDR1 reads LGHDT; CDR2 reads YNNKEL (reference sequence). The CDR3 is 16 amino acids. In DNA, the CDR3 is TGTGCCAGCAGCCCGTCGAGGCGGACACTCGTTGAGACCCAGTACTTC. Protein sequence: CASSPSRRTLVETQYF.

This clonotype has ten or more counts. The chain employs TRBV20-1 and TRBJ2-7; TRBD2 matches at 11 bases. After removal of 6 bases from V and 4 bases from J, the junction contained 8 bases not matched to a gene. This CDR3 has 14 amino acids. Germline-derived CDR1 and CDR2 are DFQATT and SNEGSKA (reference sequence). The CDR3 loop is CSALLAGVGYEQYF. The CDR3 DNA follows: TGCAGTGCCTTACTAGCGGGGGTGGGGTACGAGCAGTACTTC.

A word on this clonotype: An end of the junction does not agree with germline; a read error may underlie this. J is TRBJ2-1 and V is TRBV7-9; 7 bases are shared with TRBD1. This CDR3 comprises 12 residues. Germline V gives CDR1 SEHNR, CDR2 FQNEAQ (reference sequence). DNA for the CDR3: TGCGCCAGCAGCTTGGACATAGGGGGCATGTTCTTC. It translates to CASSLDIGGMFF. Based on the CDR3 plus reference TRBV7-9 and TRBJ2-1, the full variable domain is DTGVSQNPRHKITKRGQNVTFRCDPISEHNRLYWYRQTLGQGPEFLTYFQNEAQLEKSRLLSDRFSAERPKGSFSTLEIQRTEQGDSAMYLCASSLDIGGMFFGPGTRLTVL.

CDR3 sequence (DNA): TGTGCCAGCAGTGAATATAAGGGGTCGACCTATGGCTACACCTTC. Translation: CASSEYKGSTYGYTF. The chain couples TRBV25-1 to TRBJ1-2; the D gene is possibly TRBD1 (5 bases). Germline V CDR1 and CDR2: MGHDK, SYGVNS. The CDR3 has 15 amino acids. With 0 bases removed from V and 4 bases from J, the gap between germline ends came to 12 bases.

This clonotype was detected only once. The CDR3 does not close with the conserved phenylalanine or tryptophan, likely indicating a read error. V and J are TRBV20-1 and TRBJ2-6; 7 bases are shared with TRBD2. The CDR3 is made up of 18 amino acids. Germline V CDR1 and CDR2: DFQATT, SNEGSKA (reference sequence). The CDR3 DNA follows: TGCAGTGCCCACCCGTGGGGTTTGCGGGGGACTGGGACCAACGTCCTGACTTAC. Protein product: CSAHPWGLRGTGTNVLTY.

This clonotype came up many times. The chain joins TRBV9 to TRBJ1-1; 8 nucleotides line up with TRBD1. Germline CDR1 and CDR2: SGDLS and YYNGEE. Trimming at V came to 0 bases and at J to 7 bases, leaving 11 bases not matched to a gene. The CDR3 loop spans 16 amino acids. This CDR3 reads CASSVAWGRGRDEAFF. The CDR3 bases are TGTGCCAGCAGCGTAGCTTGGGGCAGGGGGCGCGATGAAGCTTTCTTT.

With regard to this clonotype: At one boundary the junction diverges from the germline segment, which might be a read error. The V gene is TRBV6-4, the J gene TRBJ2-1; the D gene is possibly TRBD1 (5 bases). CDR3 length equals 13 residues. Germline loops: CDR1 MRHNA, CDR2 SNTAGT. The chain's CDR3 is CGSSDRAYLEQFF. The DNA for the CDR3 is TGTGGCAGCAGTGACAGAGCTTACCTGGAGCAGTTCTTC.

This clonotype is medium-sized in the sample. This rearrangement joins TRBV10-3 to TRBJ1-5; weak D call: TRBD1 (5 bases). This CDR3 has 14 residues. V lost 4 bases and J 7 bases, leaving 14 bases between the germline ends. Germline V gene sequence: CDR1 ENHRY, CDR2 SYGVKD. The DNA of the CDR3 is TGTGCCATCAGTGGGTCGGGGGGGGAGCAGCCCCAGCATTTT. This sequence encodes CAISGSGGEQPQHF.

The chain carries TRBV19 and TRBJ1-6, with D uncertain. This CDR3 has 12 residues. Trimming left V 6 bases short and J 8 bases short, with 8 bases between. Germline V gene lookup returns CDR1 LNHDA and CDR2 SQIVND (reference sequence). In DNA form, the CDR3 reads TGTGCCAGTAGCCAACAGCATTCACCCCTCCACTTT. This sequence encodes CASSQQHSPLHF. The complete variable domain, with remaining parts taken from reference TRBV19 and TRBJ1-6, reads DGGITQSPKYLFRKEGQNVTLSCEQNLNHDAMYWYRQDPGQGLRLIYYSQIVNDFQKGDIAEGYSVSREKKESFPLTVTSAQKNPTAFYLCASSQQHSPLHFGNGTRLTVT.

Details on this clonotype: At one end the junction does not follow the germline gene, possibly because of a read error. V gene TRBV7-7 combines with J gene TRBJ2-3; perhaps TRBD2 as D (6 bases). Germline loops: CDR1 SSHAT, CDR2 FNYEAQ (reference sequence). This CDR3 comprises 13 residues. DNA for the CDR3: TGTGCTAGCAGCCCCGGGACTTCAGATACGCAGTATTTT. Protein product: CASSPGTSDTQYF.

This clonotype came up many times. Written as DNA, the CDR3 is TGTGCCAGCTCACCACAGGACAGGGTAATCACCGGGGAGCTGTTTTTT. Protein product: CASSPQDRVITGELFF. The rearrangement uses TRBV18 and TRBJ2-2, with 8 bases lining up with TRBD1. The CDR3 covers 16 residues. Per germline, CDR1 KGHSH and CDR2 LQKENI. Trimming cost V 1 base and J 4 bases; bases outside gene matches: 5.

Many counts were recorded for this clonotype. The CDR3 DNA reads TGTGCCAGCAGCCCGGAAATGAACACTGAAGCTTTCTTT. Translated: CASSPEMNTEAFF. V usage is TRBV7-9 and J usage is TRBJ1-1; D is undetermined. This CDR3 contains 13 residues. Germline CDR1 SEHNR, CDR2 FQNEAQ (reference sequence). V lost 5 bases, J lost 0 bases, and 7 bases lay in between.

This clonotype was counted many times. V is TRBV6-5 and J is TRBJ2-5; 7 bases match TRBD1. V was clipped by 5 bases and J by 1 base; unmatched bases: 4. CDR1 and CDR2 from the germline V gene are MNHEY and SVGAGI. The CDR3 is 14 amino acids. The CDR3 here is CASSRQGRQETQYF. Here the CDR3 DNA reads TGTGCCAGCAGTCGACAGGGCCGCCAAGAGACCCAGTACTTC.

This clonotype was observed once. The CDR3 reads CASSPQTSEILSEQYF. The DNA for the CDR3 is TGTGCCAGCTCACCACAGACTAGCGAGATCTTGTCCGAGCAGTACTTC. The V and J genes are TRBV18 and TRBJ2-7, with 8 bases lining up with TRBD2. There are 16 residues in the CDR3. Germline CDR1 reads KGHSH; CDR2 reads LQKENI. J was trimmed by 6 bases and V by 1 base; bases with no gene match: 11.

This clonotype was counted ten times or more. The chain recombines TRBV5-4 with TRBJ1-1, with 8 bases lining up with TRBD1. This CDR3 comprises 13 residues. V lost 4 bases, J lost 10 bases, and 9 bases stayed unmatched. CDR1 is SGHNT and CDR2 is YYREEE in the germline V gene (reference sequence). CDR3 bases: TGTGCCAGCAGCATTCAGGGGGCGCACGGAGCTTTCTTT. Encoded protein: CASSIQGAHGAFF.

This clonotype was observed many times. V is TRBV7-9 and J is TRBJ2-5; 11 bases are a match to TRBD2. The CDR3 has 15 residues. CDR1 is SEHNR, CDR2 FQNEAQ, per germline (reference sequence). Trimming removed 3 bases from V and 3 bases from J; junction bases left unmatched: 3. CDR3 nucleotides: TGTGCCAGCAGCTTGACTAGCGGGACCGAAGAGACCCAGTACTTC. Its protein is CASSLTSGTEETQYF.